This T cell receptor (beta chain) stems from a study of T-cell reconstitution after alpha-beta-depleted transplantation in children. The CDR3 is 12 residues long. The germline V gene has CDR1 MGHRA and CDR2 YSYEKL. Between the trimmed V and J ends, which lost 0 bases and 15 bases, there was a span of 9 bases. For TCRbeta, the library was prepared with unique molecular identifiers. One entry per CDR3 protein, called by TCRdb with MiXCR from the PCR reads. Here the sample spans 640,000 or so distinct CDR3 sequences, roughly 15% being singletons. This rearrangement joins TRBV4-1 to TRBJ1-6, with D uncertain. This specimen was PBMCs from the stem cell graft donor, taken from the stem cell graft. This TCR was recovered from a human donor who donated a stem cell graft to a child with acute myeloid leukemia. As DNA, the CDR3 is TGCGCCAGCAGCCAAGAGGGGAGATTCCTCCACTTT. It translates to CASSQEGRFLHF.